Presented here are 28 T cell receptor beta chains from one specimen sequenced in a study of T cells in Graves' hyperthyroidism and ophthalmopathy (dated by TCRdb to the late 2010s). The method was multiplex PCR. Sequencing used an Illumina HiSeq 2000. TCR beta CDR3 regions were amplified from RNA transcripts. The TCR CDR3 was subjected to a first round of RT-PCR using the HTBI primer set and the Qiagen OneStep RT-PCR kit. In TCRdb, the public reads were trimmed at Q25 with fastp and aligned with MiXCR, with productive beta chains retained. A single entry per CDR3 protein holds the most common genes and DNA from its merged rows. The sample table shows approximately 400,000 distinct CDR3 sequences, and about 15% are seen once. The ten top clones hold about a quarter of the sample. The sample comprised blood. The source of these receptors is a young woman with Graves' hyperthyroidism that later progressed to Graves' ophthalmopathy.

This clonotype was seen ten or more times. V gene TRBV2 combines with J gene TRBJ2-7; perhaps D is TRBD1 or TRBD2 (5 bases each). The V end was cut by 5 bases, the J end by 2 bases, with 19 bases between. The germline gives CDR1 SNHLY, CDR2 FYNNEI. The CDR3 sequence is 16 residues long. CDR3 nucleotide sequence: TGTGCCAGCAGTCCACCACATTCTTGGGACCCCTACGAGCAGTACTTC. It codes for CASSPPHSWDPYEQYF.

This clonotype was picked up many times. The rearrangement links TRBV28 to TRBJ2-3; D gene unclear. Germline CDR1 and CDR2: MDHEN and SYDVKM. The CDR3 consists of 15 residues. V lost 8 bases and J lost 3, with 18 bases in between. CDR3 amino acids: CASASATSPTDTQYF. As DNA, the CDR3 is TGTGCCAGCGCATCAGCGACGAGTCCTACAGATACGCAGTATTTT.

This clonotype was picked up many times. The V gene is TRBV20-1, the J gene TRBJ2-7; the match to TRBD1 covers 9 bases. J was trimmed by 3 bases and V by 6 bases; bases with no gene match: 9. Per the germline V gene, CDR1 is DFQATT and CDR2 is SNEGSKA (reference sequence). There are 14 residues in the CDR3. The CDR3 DNA is TGCAGTGCACCGAGGACAGGGGAGGGCTACGAGCAGTACTTC. Translating it yields CSAPRTGEGYEQYF.

This clonotype was counted ten times or more. This sequence joins TRBV7-2 and TRBJ2-1; the match to TRBD1 covers 9 bases. The J segment lost 9 bases and the V segment lost 5 bases, leaving 14 bases of the junction unmatched. CDR3 length equals 16 residues. Looked up from germline, CDR1 is SGHTA and CDR2 is FQGNSA. CDR3 residues: CASSTRDRVLSGEQFF. CDR3 nucleotide sequence: TGTGCCAGCAGCACCCGGGACAGGGTGCTCTCTGGTGAGCAGTTCTTC.

In this sample, this clonotype turned up many times. J is TRBJ2-1 and V is TRBV7-8; 10 bases are a match to TRBD2. The CDR3 has 16 amino acids. In germline, CDR1 is SGHVS, CDR2 FQNEAQ. V dropped 2 bases and J dropped 2; count of bases not matched to a gene: 3. The CDR3 spells CASSLPSGRAYNEQFF. The CDR3 region has the DNA TGTGCCAGCAGCTTACCTAGCGGGAGAGCCTACAATGAGCAGTTCTTC.

This clonotype was counted at least ten times. V gene TRBV20-1 combines with J gene TRBJ2-1, with D perhaps TRBD2 (5 bases). Germline V gene lookup returns CDR1 DFQATT and CDR2 SNEGSKA (reference sequence). This CDR3 spans 17 amino acids. The V gene lost 0 bases and the J gene lost 0 bases, with 15 bases spanning the gap. The CDR3 loop is CSARDPGSKSSYNEQFF. Here the CDR3 DNA reads TGCAGTGCTAGAGATCCGGGGTCTAAAAGCTCCTACAATGAGCAGTTCTTC.

This clonotype was picked up many times. V usage is TRBV20-1 and J usage is TRBJ2-7; 9 positions agree with TRBD2. The CDR3 has 13 amino acids. In germline, CDR1 is DFQATT, CDR2 SNEGSKA (reference sequence). Trimming cost V 4 bases and J 5 bases; bases outside gene matches: 6. The CDR3 loop reads CSAKTGTSHEQYF. In nucleotides, the CDR3 is TGCAGTGCTAAAACCGGGACTAGCCACGAGCAGTACTTC.

Points on this clonotype: A much bigger clone sits one base away, suggesting this may be a read error. The rearrangement uses TRBV7-9 and TRBJ2-7, with D perhaps matching TRBD1 (6 bases). V gave up 11 bases and J gave up 1 base, with 15 bases separating them. The CDR3 totals 13 residues. Germline V gene data show CDR1 as SEHNR and CDR2 as FQNEAQ (reference sequence). CDR3 nucleotide sequence: TGTGCCGGCACCGAGGGGGTTTCCTACGAGCAGTACTTC. The encoded protein is CAGTEGVSYEQYF.

This clonotype has more than one count but fewer than ten. The rearrangement joins TRBV24-1 to TRBJ2-1, with D possibly being TRBD1 (5 bases). The germline V and J ends were trimmed by 6 bases and 0 bases, with 11 bases remaining between them. Germline CDR1 reads KGHDR; CDR2 reads SFDVKD. The CDR3 is 15 residues long. The CDR3 loop reads CATSRQGSSYNEQFF. CDR3 DNA: TGTGCCACCAGTCGCCAGGGTAGCTCCTACAATGAGCAGTTCTTC.

V is TRBV5-4 and J is TRBJ2-1; TRBD2 aligns across 13 bases. The length of the CDR3 is 13 residues. The V gene's germline CDR1 is SGHNT and CDR2 YYREEE (reference sequence). Trimming at V came to 2 bases and at J to 10 bases, leaving 0 bases not matched to a gene. The CDR3 sequence is CASSLLAGGEQFF. The DNA for the CDR3 is TGTGCCAGCAGCTTACTAGCGGGAGGGGAGCAGTTCTTC.

The chain uses TRBV29-1 and TRBJ2-7, with 9 bases matching TRBD2. Trimming at V came to 6 bases and at J to 3 bases, leaving 9 bases not matched to a gene. This CDR3 spans 14 amino acids. The germline V gene has CDR1 SQVTM and CDR2 ANQGSEA. The CDR3 is CSVISGRSIYEQYF. In DNA, the CDR3 is TGCAGCGTGATTAGCGGGAGATCGATCTACGAGCAGTACTTC.

This clonotype was seen at least ten times. CDR3 amino acids: CASSPLKGDRRFPYEQYF. CDR3 bases: TGTGCCAGCAGCCCTTTGAAGGGTGACAGACGCTTCCCCTACGAGCAGTACTTC. The chain carries TRBV5-6 and TRBJ2-7; weak D call: TRBD1 (5 bases). This CDR3 has 18 amino acids. The germline CDR1 and CDR2 sequences are SGHDT and YYEEEE. V lost 4 bases and J lost 2, with 25 bases in between.

Many counts were recorded for this clonotype. The chain's CDR3 is CASTLGGDSNEQYF. CDR3 in DNA: TGTGCCAGCACGTTAGGAGGGGACAGCAACGAGCAGTACTTC. The rearrangement links TRBV6-5 to TRBJ2-7; perhaps TRBD1 as D (7 bases). The length of the CDR3 is 14 residues. Germline V lookup: CDR1 MNHEY, CDR2 SVGAGI. V was cut by 7 bases and J by 5 bases, with 18 bases left in between.

This clonotype was observed at least ten times. The gene calls are TRBV7-2 and TRBJ2-1; D is uncertain. The germline CDR1 and CDR2 sequences are SGHTA and FQGNSA. The length of the CDR3 is 16 residues. Deletions cut 5 bases from V and 0 bases from J, with 14 bases between. The CDR3, as DNA: TGTGCCAGCAGCCGAACCAAGTGGAGCTCCTACAATGAGCAGTTCTTC. This translates into CASSRTKWSSYNEQFF.

This clonotype was recorded at least ten times. The rearrangement joins TRBV15 to TRBJ2-5; D is perhaps TRBD1 (6 bases). The CDR3 is 16 amino acids. Germline assignment: CDR1 LNHNV and CDR2 YYDKDF (reference sequence). V was shortened by 0 bases and J by 2 bases, with 13 bases between the two germline ends. In DNA, the CDR3 is TGTGCCACCAGCAGAGATAGAACAGGGTCGCAAGAGACCCAGTACTTC. Amino acids: CATSRDRTGSQETQYF. The full variable domain, rest sourced from reference TRBV15 and TRBJ2-5, is DAMVIQNPRYQVTQFGKPVTLSCSQTLNHNVMYWYQQKSSQAPKLLFHYYDKDFNNEADTPDNFQSRRPNTSFCFLDIRSPGLGDTAMYLCATSRDRTGSQETQYFGPGTRLLVL.

This clonotype has a handful of counts. The chain links TRBV5-6 to TRBJ1-1; maybe TRBD1 (5 bases). The germline CDR1 and CDR2 sequences are SGHDT and YYEEEE. Trimming left V 0 bases short and J 3 bases short, with 15 bases between. The CDR3 is made up of 16 amino acids. In DNA form, the CDR3 reads TGTGCCAGCAGCTTGGGAGTTGGGGTCAGGGACACTGAAGCTTTCTTT. As protein: CASSLGVGVRDTEAFF.

The CDR3 reads CASNLDRRGGNTIYF. Written as DNA, the CDR3 is TGTGCCAGCAACCTCGACAGGCGAGGTGGAAACACCATATATTTT. This chain uses TRBV28 with TRBJ1-3; D possibly corresponds to TRBD1 (6 bases). The CDR3 has 15 amino acids. V was pared by 7 bases and J by 3 bases, with 16 bases between. Germline assignment: CDR1 MDHEN and CDR2 SYDVKM.

Ten or more counts support this clonotype. The chain combines TRBV11-2 with TRBJ2-7; 10 bases line up with TRBD2. This CDR3 is 18 amino acids long. The germline V gene has CDR1 SGHAT and CDR2 FQNNGV. V lost 6 bases, J lost 2 bases, and 16 bases stayed unmatched. CDR3 in DNA: TGTGCCAGCAGGAAACCTAGCGGGAGTCTCCCAAGGGCCTACGAGCAGTACTTC. Amino acid sequence: CASRKPSGSLPRAYEQYF.

This clonotype was counted many times. The chain is built from TRBV15 and TRBJ1-1; TRBD1 agrees at 9 bases. Trimming cost V 1 base and J 2 bases; bases outside gene matches: 17. This CDR3 has 20 residues. The germline gives CDR1 LNHNV, CDR2 YYDKDF (reference sequence). The CDR3 coding sequence is TGTGCCACCAGCAGAGCAGAAGCCTTACCTTGGGACAGGGTTAACACTGAAGCTTTCTTT. It yields the protein CATSRAEALPWDRVNTEAFF.

This clonotype was detected a few times. The chain employs TRBV6-1 and TRBJ2-7; unclear D gene. The CDR3 runs to 15 residues. The V gene's germline CDR1 is MNHNS and CDR2 SASEGT. Between the trimmed V and J ends, which lost 6 bases and 2 bases, there was a span of 17 bases. CDR3 amino acids: CASRSRVDYPYEQYF. DNA for the CDR3: TGTGCCAGCAGATCACGGGTGGATTACCCCTACGAGCAGTACTTC.

This clonotype came up many times. The J gene is TRBJ2-3, the V gene TRBV20-1; the match to TRBD2 covers 7 bases. Per germline, CDR1 DFQATT and CDR2 SNEGSKA (reference sequence). Trimming took 6 bases from V and 3 from J; bases not matched to a gene: 6. CDR3 length equals 13 residues. The DNA of the CDR3 is TGCAGTGCCGGAGGCGGGAGTACAGATACGCAGTATTTT. Its translation is CSAGGGSTDTQYF.

The sample holds many counts of this clonotype. The CDR3 protein is CASSGGLAGPYNEQFF. CDR3 nucleotide sequence: TGTGCCAGCAGTGGAGGACTAGCGGGCCCCTACAATGAGCAGTTCTTC. V and J are TRBV12-3 or TRBV12-4 and TRBJ2-1; 11 bases are a match to TRBD2. The CDR3 covers 16 residues. Trimming cost V 5 bases and J 2 bases; bases outside gene matches: 5.

This clonotype has a count of ten or more. V gene TRBV12-3 or TRBV12-4 combines with J gene TRBJ1-5, with D hard to call. With 3 bases removed from V and 0 bases from J, the gap between germline ends came to 9 bases. CDR3 length: 15 residues. The CDR3 DNA reads TGTGCCAGCAGTTTTGCGGAGAATAGCAATCAGCCCCAGCATTTT. Its translation is CASSFAENSNQPQHF.

The V call is TRBV7-9, the J call TRBJ2-2; D possibly matches TRBD1 or TRBD2 (6 bases each). Germline lookup yields CDR1 SEHNR and CDR2 FQNEAQ (reference sequence). The CDR3 is made up of 17 amino acids. The V end lost 5 bases, the J end lost 3 bases, and 19 bases lay between the germline ends. This chain's CDR3 is CASSPKSWGADTGELFF. Here the CDR3 DNA reads TGTGCCAGCAGCCCGAAGAGTTGGGGGGCGGACACCGGGGAGCTGTTTTTT.

This clonotype was seen at least ten times. This chain joins TRBV7-8 and TRBJ1-1; 8 bases agree with TRBD1. This CDR3 comprises 15 residues. Germline CDR1 reads SGHVS; CDR2 reads FQNEAQ. V lost 5 bases and J lost 0; bases outside the gene matches: 5. The CDR3 bases are TGTGCCAGCAGCGCCGACAGGGGAATGAACACTGAAGCTTTCTTT. Translated: CASSADRGMNTEAFF.

This clonotype was seen repeatedly, ten times or more. Written as DNA, the CDR3 is TGCGCCAGCAGCTTCACAGGCCAAGCCTACGAGCAGTACTTC. This translates into CASSFTGQAYEQYF. The J gene is TRBJ2-7, the V gene TRBV5-1; D possibly corresponds to TRBD1 (5 bases). CDR3 length: 14 residues. Germline CDR1 and CDR2: SGHRS and YFSETQ. Trimming removed 2 bases at V and 2 bases at J, with 11 bases between.

This clonotype has a count of ten or more. This chain connects TRBV6-2 or TRBV6-3 to TRBJ2-2; D unresolved. This CDR3 region has 11 residues. V lost 8 bases and J 7 bases, leaving 8 bases between the germline ends. Germline V lookup: CDR1 MNHEY, CDR2 SVGEGT. The CDR3 DNA reads as TGTGCCAGCTTACGCGGCGGGGAGCTGTTTTTT. It yields the protein CASLRGGELFF.

In the case of this clonotype: This may be a read error: a much more frequent sequence differs by one nucleotide. This chain uses TRBV28 with TRBJ1-1, with D possibly matching TRBD1 (6 bases). Germline lookup yields CDR1 MDHEN and CDR2 SYDVKM. The length of the CDR3 is 16 residues. This CDR3 is CASSSWPYTGLGEASF. The CDR3 DNA follows: TGTGCCAGCAGCAGTTGGCCCTACACAGGGTTAGGTGAAGCTTCCTTT.